This TCR beta chain came from a study of blood T cell repertoires in COVID-19. About the research overall: COVID-19 samples collected from the United States, Italy and Spain covered acute and convalescent phases.

V lost 5 bases and J lost 0, with 17 bases in between. Germline V lookup: CDR1 MGHDK, CDR2 SYGVNS. The CDR3 spans 17 residues. Original analysis: Estimated nucleated cell counts came from reference gene primer amplification. Produced via immunoSEQ multiplex PCR; TCRdb's table is partial and in-frame only. The V and J calls and clone size are taken from that table; D and trimming were inferred from the DNA. This table has over 10,000 clones, 75% to 90% appearing once. This TCR came from a man at least 80 years old with acute or convalescent COVID-19. This chain uses TRBV25-1 with TRBJ1-3, with unresolved D. The specimen was peripheral blood. Here the CDR3 DNA reads TGTGCCAGCAGTCGTTCCAACTGGTTGCCCTCTGGAAACACCATATATTTT. Translating gives CASSRSNWLPSGNTIYF.